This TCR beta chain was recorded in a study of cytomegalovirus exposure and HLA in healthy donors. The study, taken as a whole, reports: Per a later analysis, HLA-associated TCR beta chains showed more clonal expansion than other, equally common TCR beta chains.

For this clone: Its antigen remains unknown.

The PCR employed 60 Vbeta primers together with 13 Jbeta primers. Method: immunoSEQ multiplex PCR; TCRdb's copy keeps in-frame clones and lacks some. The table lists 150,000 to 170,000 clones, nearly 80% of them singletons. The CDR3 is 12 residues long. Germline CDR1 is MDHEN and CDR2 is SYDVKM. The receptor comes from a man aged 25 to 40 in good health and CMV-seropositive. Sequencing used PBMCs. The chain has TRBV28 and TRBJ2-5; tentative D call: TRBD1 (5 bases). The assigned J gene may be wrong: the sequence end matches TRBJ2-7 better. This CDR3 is CASSRDSYEQYF. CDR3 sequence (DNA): TGTGCCAGCAGCAGGGATTCCTACGAGCAGTACTTC.